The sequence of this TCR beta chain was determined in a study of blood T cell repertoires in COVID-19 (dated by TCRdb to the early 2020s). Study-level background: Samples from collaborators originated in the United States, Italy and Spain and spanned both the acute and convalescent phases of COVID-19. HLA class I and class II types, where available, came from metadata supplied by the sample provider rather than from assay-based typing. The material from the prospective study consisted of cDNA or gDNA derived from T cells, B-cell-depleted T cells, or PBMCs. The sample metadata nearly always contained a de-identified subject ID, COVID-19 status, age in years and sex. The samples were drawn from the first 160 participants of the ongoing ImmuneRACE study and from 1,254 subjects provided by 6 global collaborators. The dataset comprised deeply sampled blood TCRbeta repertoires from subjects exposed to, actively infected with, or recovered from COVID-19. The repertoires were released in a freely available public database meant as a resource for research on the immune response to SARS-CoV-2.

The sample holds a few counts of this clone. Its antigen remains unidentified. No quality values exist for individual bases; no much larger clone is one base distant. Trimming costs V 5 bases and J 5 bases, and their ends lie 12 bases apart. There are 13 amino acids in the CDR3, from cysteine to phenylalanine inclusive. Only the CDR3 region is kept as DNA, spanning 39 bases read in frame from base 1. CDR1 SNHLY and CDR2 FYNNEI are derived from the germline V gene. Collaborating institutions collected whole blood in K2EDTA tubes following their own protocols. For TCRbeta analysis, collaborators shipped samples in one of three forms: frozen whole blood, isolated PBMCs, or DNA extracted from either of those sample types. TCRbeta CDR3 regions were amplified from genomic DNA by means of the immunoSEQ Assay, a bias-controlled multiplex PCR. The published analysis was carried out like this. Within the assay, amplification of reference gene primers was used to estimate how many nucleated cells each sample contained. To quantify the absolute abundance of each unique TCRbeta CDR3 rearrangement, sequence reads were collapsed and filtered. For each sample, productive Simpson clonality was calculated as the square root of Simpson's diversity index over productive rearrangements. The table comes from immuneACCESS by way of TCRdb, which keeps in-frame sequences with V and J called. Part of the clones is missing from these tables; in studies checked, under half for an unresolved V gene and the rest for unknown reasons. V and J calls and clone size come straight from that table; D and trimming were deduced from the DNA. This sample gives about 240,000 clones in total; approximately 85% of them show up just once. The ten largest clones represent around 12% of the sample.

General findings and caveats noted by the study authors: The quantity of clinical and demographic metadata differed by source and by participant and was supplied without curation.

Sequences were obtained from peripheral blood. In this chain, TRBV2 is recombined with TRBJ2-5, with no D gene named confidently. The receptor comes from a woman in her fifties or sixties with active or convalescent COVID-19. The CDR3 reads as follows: CASSSLPEETQYF. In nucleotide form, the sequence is TGTGCCAGCAGTAGTCTACCTGAGGAGACCCAGTACTTC. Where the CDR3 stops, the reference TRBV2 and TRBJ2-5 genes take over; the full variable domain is EPEVTQTPSHQVTQMGQEVILRCVPISNHLYFYWYRQILGQKVEFLVSFYNNEISEKSEIFDDQFSVERPDGSNFTLKIRSTKLEDSAMYFCASSSLPEETQYFGPGTRLLVL.